This T cell receptor (beta chain) was identified during a study of OX40 agonist ivuxolimab in advanced cancers. Assay: immunoSEQ multiplex PCR; the TCRdb copy retains only in-frame clones and omits some. The table records approximately 70,000 clones, roughly 85% of them present only once. CDR1 is MNHEY, CDR2 SVGAGI, per germline. The CDR3 runs to 14 residues. The germline V and J ends were trimmed by 2 bases and 1 base, with 8 bases remaining between them. The V gene is TRBV6-5, the J gene TRBJ1-1; D is unresolved. The sample in question was CD4+ or CD8+ T cells sorted from blood, obtained in a trial of the OX40 agonist ivuxolimab. The receptor was isolated from an adult with an advanced solid tumor such as melanoma, head and neck, liver or kidney cancer. The CDR3 reads CASSYGRRNTEAFF. The CDR3 nucleotides read TGTGCCAGCAGTTACGGACGTAGGAACACTGAAGCTTTCTTT.